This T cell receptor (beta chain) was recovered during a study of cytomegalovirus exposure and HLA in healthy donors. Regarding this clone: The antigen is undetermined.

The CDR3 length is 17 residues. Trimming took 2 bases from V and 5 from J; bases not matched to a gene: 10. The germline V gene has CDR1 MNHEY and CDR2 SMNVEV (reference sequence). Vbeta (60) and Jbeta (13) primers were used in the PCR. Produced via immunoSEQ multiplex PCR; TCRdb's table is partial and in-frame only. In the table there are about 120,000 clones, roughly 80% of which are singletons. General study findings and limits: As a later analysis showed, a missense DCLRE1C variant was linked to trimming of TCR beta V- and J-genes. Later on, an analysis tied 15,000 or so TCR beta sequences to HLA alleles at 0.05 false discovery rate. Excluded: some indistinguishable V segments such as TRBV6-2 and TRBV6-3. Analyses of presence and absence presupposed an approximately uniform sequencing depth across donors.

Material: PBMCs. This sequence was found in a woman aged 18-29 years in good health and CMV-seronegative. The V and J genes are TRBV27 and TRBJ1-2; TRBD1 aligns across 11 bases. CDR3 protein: CASSLGVGTGGYYGYTF. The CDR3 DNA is TGTGCCAGCAGTTTAGGAGTCGGGACAGGGGGATATTATGGCTACACCTTC.